The rows below give T cell receptor beta chains drawn from one sample of a study of T cell repertoires in cytomegalovirus infection. TCRdb re-called the reads with MiXCR, one entry per CDR3 protein. The sample holds about 740,000 distinct CDR3 sequences; less than 40% are singletons and the top ten take around 2.8%. The sample comprised PBMCs. These receptors were collected from a human donor in good health (CMV status not recorded). Some clones in this sample may be carry-over from other donors' samples. CDR3s include the opening cysteine and the closing phenylalanine or tryptophan. The D gene is left open where the match is weak. Not all rows give a size; the values are once, few, many and, for expanded clones, a class.

d_gene | j_gene | abundance | v_gene | CDR3aa | CDR3nt
TRBD2 | TRBJ2-3 | NA | TRBV10-3 | CATSSGSGTDTQYF | TGTGCCACCTCTAGCGGGAGTGGCACAGATACGCAGTATTTT
NA | TRBJ2-5 | NA | TRBV7-9 | CASSLVVERETQYF | TGTGCCAGCAGCTTAGTTGTTGAGAGAGAGACCCAGTACTTC
NA | TRBJ2-3 | few | TRBV12-3/TRBV12-4 | CASSFYPDTQYF | TGTGCCAGCAGTTTTTATCCAGATACGCAGTATTTT
TRBD2 | TRBJ2-1 | few | TRBV7-6 | CASSREGSYNEQFF | TGTGCCAGCAGCCGGGAGGGATCCTACAATGAGCAGTTCTTC
NA | TRBJ2-1 | few | TRBV24-1 | CATSDPSRNYNEQFF | TGTGCCACCAGTGACCCATCGAGGAACTACAATGAGCAGTTCTTC
TRBD1 | TRBJ2-7 | NA | TRBV30 | CAWSAPYGTGSYEQYF | TGTGCCTGGAGTGCCCCCTACGGGACAGGGTCCTACGAGCAGTACTTC
NA | TRBJ1-5 | NA | TRBV19 | CASSTQGRGNQPQHF | TGTGCCAGTAGTACCCAGGGGAGAGGCAATCAGCCCCAGCATTTT
TRBD1 | TRBJ1-2 | NA | TRBV6-5 | CASSYSMPGGADYGYTF | TGTGCCAGCAGTTACTCGATGCCAGGGGGCGCGGACTATGGCTACACCTTC
NA | TRBJ2-7 | many | TRBV7-2 | CASSLGARQYF | TGTGCCAGCAGCTTAGGAGCGCGGCAGTACTTC
NA | TRBJ2-1 | NA | TRBV28 | CASSFPSTGNNEQFF | TGTGCCAGCAGTTTCCCTTCAACCGGGAACAATGAGCAGTTCTTC
NA | TRBJ1-1 | NA | TRBV12-3/TRBV12-4 | CASRMMGEAFF | TGTGCCAGCAGGATGATGGGTGAAGCTTTCTTT
NA | TRBJ1-5 | NA | TRBV3-1 | CASSQERPGGNQPQHF | TGTGCCAGCAGCCAAGAAAGACCGGGTGGCAATCAGCCCCAGCATTTT
NA | TRBJ1-1 | few | TRBV4-1 | CASSRPRGPEAFF | TGCGCCAGCAGCCGGCCGAGGGGCCCTGAAGCTTTCTTT
NA | TRBJ2-1 | few | TRBV24-1 | CATSGGPWNEQFF | TGTGCCACCAGCGGGGGGCCTTGGAATGAGCAGTTCTTC
NA | TRBJ2-2 | NA | TRBV7-8 | CASSPKATGGAGELFF | TGTGCCAGCAGCCCAAAGGCAACGGGTGGAGCCGGGGAGCTGTTTTTT
NA | TRBJ1-4 | NA | TRBV2 | CASSLGDERLFF | TGTGCCAGCAGTTTAGGGGACGAAAGGCTGTTTTTT
TRBD1 | TRBJ2-2 | NA | TRBV27 | CASSPTGTGRAGELFF | TGTGCCAGCAGCCCTACCGGGACAGGGAGGGCCGGGGAGCTGTTTTTT
NA | TRBJ1-5 | NA | TRBV6-1 | CASSPLSGDSNQPQHF | TGTGCCAGCAGCCCTCTATCCGGGGATAGCAATCAGCCCCAGCATTTT
NA | TRBJ2-1 | NA | TRBV19 | CASRVAWGTLGSYNEQFF | TGTGCCAGTAGAGTAGCGTGGGGCACCCTGGGTTCCTACAATGAGCAGTTCTTC
NA | TRBJ1-5 | once | TRBV28 | CASSLQVAKRPQHF | TGTGCCAGCAGTCTTCAGGTAGCTAAGAGGCCCCAGCATTTT
TRBD2 | TRBJ2-1 | many | TRBV7-9 | CASSPTPSGELFTSYNEQFF | TGTGCCAGCAGCCCAACCCCTAGCGGGGAACTATTTACCTCCTACAATGAGCAGTTCTTC
NA | TRBJ1-6 | NA | TRBV7-6 | CASSLGFSGRGNSPLHF | TGTGCCAGCAGCTTAGGGTTTTCGGGTCGCGGTAATTCACCCCTCCACTTT
NA | TRBJ2-3 | NA | TRBV29-1 | CSVTLSERSTQYF | TGCAGCGTTACCCTAAGCGAGAGGAGTACGCAGTATTTT
NA | TRBJ1-1 | NA | TRBV19 | CASTARTTEAFF | TGTGCCAGTACCGCCCGGACCACTGAAGCTTTCTTT
TRBD1 | TRBJ2-2 | NA | TRBV4-1 | CASSHDRGLDGELFF | TGCGCCAGCAGCCACGACAGGGGCTTGGACGGGGAGCTGTTTTTT
NA | TRBJ2-5 | many | TRBV7-2 | CASSPWGSVNQETQYF | TGTGCCAGCAGCCCCTGGGGTAGCGTCAACCAAGAGACCCAGTACTTC
NA | TRBJ2-3 | few | TRBV7-8 | CASSSRRGLDYQGDTQYF | TGTGCCAGCAGCTCCCGGCGGGGGCTAGATTACCAGGGCGATACGCAGTATTTT
NA | TRBJ1-1 | NA | TRBV6-1 | CASRWDAGEMNTEAFF | TGTGCCAGCAGGTGGGACGCGGGGGAAATGAACACTGAAGCTTTCTTT
TRBD2 | TRBJ2-5 | NA | TRBV6-8 | CASSLFSGSLETQYF | TGTGCCAGCAGTCTCTTTAGCGGGAGCCTGGAGACCCAGTACTTC
TRBD1 | TRBJ1-5 | few | TRBV7-2 | CASSLGQGFDQPQHF | TGTGCCAGCAGCTTGGGACAGGGATTCGATCAGCCCCAGCATTTT
NA | TRBJ1-6 | NA | TRBV6-4 | CASSGTGTTSSYNSPLPF | TGTGCCAGCAGTGGAACCGGGACAACGAGCTCCTATAATTCACCCCTCCCCTTT
NA | TRBJ2-7 | NA | TRBV19 | CASSPGGVRASYEQYF | TGTGCCAGTAGTCCTGGAGGGGTACGGGCGTCCTACGAGCAGTACTTC
NA | TRBJ1-2 | NA | TRBV9 | CASSVALGGNYGYTF | TGTGCCAGCAGCGTAGCGCTAGGGGGGAACTATGGCTACACCTTC
NA | TRBJ1-2 | few | TRBV4-1 | CASSPAGAESNYGYTF | TGCGCCAGCAGCCCTGCAGGGGCGGAGTCTAACTATGGCTACACCTTC
TRBD1 | TRBJ2-7 | NA | TRBV20-1 | CSALGTGRAYEQYF | TGCAGTGCCCTTGGGACAGGACGCGCCTACGAGCAGTACTTC
TRBD1 | TRBJ2-5 | NA | TRBV6-5 | CASGTGDWETQYF | TGTGCCAGCGGGACAGGGGATTGGGAGACCCAGTACTTC
TRBD1 | TRBJ2-3 | NA | TRBV24-1 | CATSDEEQGVDTQYF | TGTGCCACCAGTGATGAAGAACAGGGGGTAGATACGCAGTATTTT
NA | TRBJ2-7 | few | TRBV10-3 | CAAQTTPYEQYF | TGTGCCGCCCAAACTACTCCCTACGAGCAGTACTTC
NA | TRBJ2-5 | few | TRBV28 | CASSALRGQETQYF | TGTGCCAGCAGTGCGTTGCGGGGCCAAGAGACCCAGTACTTC
TRBD1 | TRBJ2-3 | NA | TRBV29-1 | CSVELDRETDTQYF | TGCAGCGTTGAATTGGACAGGGAAACAGATACGCAGTATTTT
NA | TRBJ2-2 | NA | TRBV11-2 | CASSLDEISVWTGELFF | TGTGCCAGCAGCTTAGATGAAATATCCGTATGGACCGGGGAGCTGTTTTTT
NA | TRBJ1-4 | NA | TRBV6-5 | CASSYHGPGEKLFF | TGTGCCAGCAGTTACCATGGGCCAGGCGAAAAACTGTTTTTT
NA | TRBJ1-3 | NA | TRBV5-1 | CASSGQGNTIYF | TGCGCCAGCAGCGGACAGGGAAACACCATATATTTT
TRBD1 | TRBJ1-2 | few | TRBV27 | CASSIGQGDGYTF | TGTGCCAGCAGTATTGGACAGGGCGATGGCTACACCTTC
NA | TRBJ1-2 | once | TRBV29-1 | CSVEDHNYGYTF | TGCAGCGTTGAAGACCATAACTATGGCTACACCTTC
TRBD2 | TRBJ2-5 | few | TRBV6-1 | CASSGVSGTWETQYF | TGTGCCAGCAGTGGCGTTAGCGGGACTTGGGAGACCCAGTACTTC
NA | TRBJ1-6 | many | TRBV7-8 | CASSLVPVSYNSPLHF | TGTGCCAGCAGCTTAGTGCCGGTCTCCTATAATTCACCCCTCCACTTT
NA | TRBJ1-5 | few | TRBV11-2 | CASSMTGNQPQHF | TGTGCCAGCAGCATGACGGGCAATCAGCCCCAGCATTTT
NA | TRBJ1-2 | few | TRBV12-3/TRBV12-4 | CASSLYGGGDGYTF | TGTGCCAGCAGTTTATACGGTGGCGGGGACGGCTACACCTTC
TRBD1 | TRBJ1-1 | NA | TRBV13 | CASSSAGTGGTYTEAFF | TGTGCCAGCAGCTCAGCCGGGACAGGGGGAACCTACACTGAAGCTTTCTTT
NA | TRBJ1-1 | NA | TRBV20-1 | CSARDLGGYTEAFF | TGCAGTGCTAGAGATTTAGGAGGGTACACTGAAGCTTTCTTT
NA | TRBJ1-4 | many | TRBV7-8 | CASSPGGGTRERKLFF | TGTGCCAGCAGCCCGGGGGGAGGGACCCGGGAGAGAAAACTGTTTTTT